This T cell receptor (beta chain) derives from a study of shared clonotypes between healthy human individuals. Turning to the study itself: Per-donor plates numbered three CD4 naive, three CD4 memory, two CD8 naive and one CD8 memory.

Naive CD8 cells, CD45RO-negative and positively selected for CCR7, excluded terminally differentiated effector memory CD45RA+ cells. Study conclusions and caveats: Sharing of clonotypes among donors was expected to vary with sequencing depth.

Germline CDR1 reads SGHRS; CDR2 reads YFSETQ. The CDR3 runs 16 residues. In the authors' methods: Because ImmunoSEQ provided only junction sequences with no quality scores, the filtering differed. TCRdb keeps only in-frame clones here, not all; method: immunoSEQ multiplex PCR. For V, J and clone size, that table is used; D and trimming come from the DNA. The sample lists around 2,000,000 clones; 85% to 95% were seen once. The table lists this clone with a count of one. Its antigen is undetermined. The junction and the germline gene differ at one end; a read error may be behind it. The chain carries TRBV5-1 and TRBJ2-5, with 12 nucleotides matching TRBD2. The end of the DNA fits TRBJ2-7 better, so the J call may be wrong. The specimen was naive CD8+ T cells from PBMCs. The source of this sequence is a man between 18 and 29 years old in good health. Some clones in this sample may be carry-over from other donors' samples. The DNA of the CDR3 is TGCGCCAGCAGCCTACGACTAGCGGGAGCCTCCCACGAGCAGTACTTC. Protein sequence: CASSLRLAGASHEQYF.